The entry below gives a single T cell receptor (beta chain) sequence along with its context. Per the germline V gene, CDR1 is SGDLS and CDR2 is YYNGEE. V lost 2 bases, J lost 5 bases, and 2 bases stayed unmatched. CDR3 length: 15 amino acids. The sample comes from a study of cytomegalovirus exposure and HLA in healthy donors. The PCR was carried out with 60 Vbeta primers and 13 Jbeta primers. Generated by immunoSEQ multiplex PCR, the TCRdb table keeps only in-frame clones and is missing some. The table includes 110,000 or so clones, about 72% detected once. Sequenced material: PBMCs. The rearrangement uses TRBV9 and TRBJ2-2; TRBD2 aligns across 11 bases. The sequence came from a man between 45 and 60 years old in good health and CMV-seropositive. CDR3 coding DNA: TGTGCCAGCAGCGTGCGGACTAGCGGGACCGGGGAGCTGTTTTTT. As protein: CASSVRTSGTGELFF.